This T cell receptor (beta chain) was recorded in a study of T cell changes during pregnancy in multiple sclerosis. Profiling relied on immunoSEQ multiplex PCR, and the TCRdb table lists in-frame clones only, not all of them. The table lists tens of thousands of clones, 75% to 95% of them singletons. The TCR comes from a female donor in good health, enrolled as a control in a pregnancy study. This specimen was CD4+ T cells from peripheral blood mononuclear cells, taken after pregnancy.

In DNA form, the CDR3 reads TGTGCCAGCAGTGAAACCGGGAAGAAATGGGGCTACACCTTC. Amino acids: CASSETGKKWGYTF. The chain is built from TRBV6-1 and TRBJ1-2; D is ambiguous. V was pared by 2 bases and J by 8 bases, with 15 bases between. Looked up from germline, CDR1 is MNHNS and CDR2 is SASEGT. This CDR3 contains 14 residues.